The present entry profiles one T cell receptor (beta chain) with its context. CDR1 SGHAT and CDR2 FQNNGV come from the germline V gene. Trimming pared 5 bases from V and 2 bases from J, leaving 21 bases between. The CDR3 is 17 residues long. These data belong to a study of blood T cell repertoires in COVID-19. Looking at the study overall: COVID-19 samples, acute and convalescent, were from the United States, Italy and Spain. Nucleic acid was either cDNA or gDNA, and it came from T cells, B-cell-depleted T cells, or PBMCs.

Per the original data handling: Scientists estimated how many nucleated cells there were by amplifying reference gene primers. Some clones are missing from TCRdb's copy, which holds only in-frame ones; the method was immunoSEQ multiplex PCR. From that table come the V and J calls and clone size; the DNA was used to work out D and trimming. This table holds about 34,000 clones, about 80% found once. The chain recombines TRBV11-2 with TRBJ1-2; possibly TRBD1 for D (6 bases). Sample: peripheral blood. The receptor was derived from a woman aged 70 to 79 with acute or convalescent COVID-19. Here the CDR3 DNA reads TGTGCCAGCAGCCCGGGGGGCCACAGGGTAGGGAACTATGGCTACACCTTC. Translating it yields CASSPGGHRVGNYGYTF.